These T cell receptor beta chains were read from a single sample in a study of identifying expanded T cells in peripheral blood. The protocol was immunoSEQ multiplex PCR, while the TCRdb copy is restricted to in-frame clones and leaves out a portion. The data show 60,000 or so clones, with approximately 82% seen just once and roughly 19% held by the top ten. The specimen sequenced was blood. All receptors come from a person aged 18 to 75 in good health. Each CDR3 is given with its conserved first and last residue. The D gene is left open where the match is weak. Some rows mark clone size as missing; the rest say once, few, many or name a class of expanded clone.

d_gene: .
j_gene: TRBJ2-7
abundance: .
v_gene: TRBV7-2
CDR3nt: TGTGCCAGCAGCTTAGGAGAGCAGTACTTC
CDR3aa: CASSLGEQYF

d_gene: TRBD2
j_gene: TRBJ2-3
abundance: .
v_gene: TRBV19
CDR3nt: TGTGCCAGTAGTCAGTCGGGGGGGTACGCAGATACGCAGTATTTT
CDR3aa: CASSQSGGYADTQYF

d_gene: TRBD2
j_gene: TRBJ2-2
abundance: once
v_gene: TRBV5-1
CDR3nt: TGCGCCAGCAGCTTAGGGACTAGCGGGGGCCCGAACACCGGGGAGCTGTTTTTT
CDR3aa: CASSLGTSGGPNTGELFF

d_gene: TRBD1
j_gene: TRBJ2-7
abundance: .
v_gene: TRBV11-3
CDR3nt: TGTGCCAGCAGCCCCAAACTGTGGGACAGGCCGAGCTCCTACGAGCAGTACTTC
CDR3aa: CASSPKLWDRPSSYEQYF

d_gene: .
j_gene: TRBJ1-1
abundance: medium-sized
v_gene: TRBV7-9
CDR3nt: TGTGCCAGCAGCTACCAGCAGGTAACTTTCTTT
CDR3aa: CASSYQQVTFF

d_gene: TRBD2
j_gene: TRBJ2-3
abundance: .
v_gene: TRBV5-4
CDR3nt: TGTGCCAGCAGCCCCGGCGCGGGGGGCCGGTCCGATACGCAGTATTTT
CDR3aa: CASSPGAGGRSDTQYF

d_gene: TRBD2
j_gene: TRBJ2-1
abundance: .
v_gene: TRBV5-6
CDR3nt: TGTGCCAGCAGCTGGACTAGCGGATGGTCCTACAATGAGCAGTTCTTC
CDR3aa: CASSWTSGWSYNEQFF

d_gene: TRBD2
j_gene: TRBJ2-5
abundance: .
v_gene: TRBV9
CDR3nt: TGTGCCAGCAGCCAAATAGCGGGGGGGCTGGAGACCCAGTACTTC
CDR3aa: CASSQIAGGLETQYF

d_gene: .
j_gene: TRBJ1-5
abundance: .
v_gene: TRBV7-9
CDR3nt: TGTGCCAGCAGTCGAGGGATCAATCAGCCCCAGCATTTT
CDR3aa: CASSRGINQPQHF

d_gene: .
j_gene: TRBJ2-5
abundance: .
v_gene: TRBV6-6
CDR3nt: TGTGCCAGCAGTACATCAAAGCGAGGAGAGACCCAGTACTTC
CDR3aa: CASSTSKRGETQYF

d_gene: .
j_gene: TRBJ1-4
abundance: .
v_gene: TRBV14
CDR3nt: TGTGCCAGCAGCCAACGGGGGGGGAACTTAAATGAAAAACTGTTTTTT
CDR3aa: CASSQRGGNLNEKLFF

d_gene: TRBD2
j_gene: TRBJ2-3
abundance: .
v_gene: TRBV10-2
CDR3nt: TGCGCCAGCAGCCCAGGTCGAGCGGGAGTTGGTGATACGCAGTATTTT
CDR3aa: CASSPGRAGVGDTQYF

d_gene: .
j_gene: TRBJ1-5
abundance: .
v_gene: TRBV12-5
CDR3nt: TGTGCTAGTGGCGACCAGGGAGATTTTCAGCCCCAGCATTTT
CDR3aa: CASGDQGDFQPQHF

d_gene: TRBD1
j_gene: TRBJ2-3
abundance: .
v_gene: TRBV2
CDR3nt: TGTGCCAGCAGTGTTCGCGCAGGGGGCATAACAGATACGCAGTATTTT
CDR3aa: CASSVRAGGITDTQYF

d_gene: .
j_gene: TRBJ2-3
abundance: .
v_gene: TRBV6-1
CDR3nt: TGTGCCAGCAGTGAACCGGGGAGCACAGATACGCAGTATTTT
CDR3aa: CASSEPGSTDTQYF

d_gene: TRBD1
j_gene: TRBJ2-3
abundance: .
v_gene: TRBV11-2
CDR3nt: TGTGCCAGCAGCGTGGACAGGGGAGGCACAGATACGCAGTATTTT
CDR3aa: CASSVDRGGTDTQYF

d_gene: TRBD1
j_gene: TRBJ2-2
abundance: few
v_gene: TRBV9
CDR3nt: TGTGCCAGCAGCGTATGGGACAGGGCCACCGGGGAGCTGTTTTTT
CDR3aa: CASSVWDRATGELFF

d_gene: .
j_gene: TRBJ2-6
abundance: .
v_gene: TRBV19
CDR3nt: TGTGCCAGTAGTATAGGTGGGGCCAACGTCCTGACTTTC
CDR3aa: CASSIGGANVLTF

d_gene: .
j_gene: TRBJ2-4
abundance: .
v_gene: TRBV6-6
CDR3nt: TGTGCCAGCAGTTACCAAAAAAACATTCAGTACTTC
CDR3aa: CASSYQKNIQYF

d_gene: .
j_gene: TRBJ2-2
abundance: .
v_gene: TRBV7-2
CDR3nt: TGTGCCAGCAGAGGGGGAGTCGCGAACACCGGGGAGCTGTTTTTT
CDR3aa: CASRGGVANTGELFF

d_gene: .
j_gene: TRBJ2-2
abundance: .
v_gene: TRBV27
CDR3nt: TGTGCCAGCAGTTCCAGATTTGACACCGGGGAGCTGTTTTTT
CDR3aa: CASSSRFDTGELFF

d_gene: TRBD1
j_gene: TRBJ1-2
abundance: .
v_gene: TRBV5-1
CDR3nt: TGCGCCAGCAGCTTGAAAGGGACAGGGAATGGCTACACCTTC
CDR3aa: CASSLKGTGNGYTF

d_gene: .
j_gene: TRBJ2-7
abundance: .
v_gene: TRBV19
CDR3nt: TGTGCCAGTAGCCCGGGTTTCGGACGGGAGCAGTACTTC
CDR3aa: CASSPGFGREQYF

d_gene: .
j_gene: TRBJ1-3
abundance: .
v_gene: TRBV6-5
CDR3nt: TGTGCCAGCAGTTACTCCCAAAGCCCTGGAAACACCATATATTTT
CDR3aa: CASSYSQSPGNTIYF

d_gene: TRBD1
j_gene: TRBJ1-6
abundance: .
v_gene: TRBV27
CDR3nt: TGTGCCAGCAGTTCACAGGGGGCAAGGTCACCCCTCCACTTT
CDR3aa: CASSSQGARSPLHF

d_gene: .
j_gene: TRBJ1-2
abundance: .
v_gene: TRBV5-6
CDR3nt: TGTGCCAGCAGCTTTTCAGGGGTGACTGGCTACACCTTC
CDR3aa: CASSFSGVTGYTF

d_gene: .
j_gene: TRBJ1-4
abundance: .
v_gene: TRBV25-1
CDR3nt: TGTGCCAGCAGCGGGATATCTTTTGAAAAACTGTTTTTT
CDR3aa: CASSGISFEKLFF

d_gene: TRBD1
j_gene: TRBJ2-7
abundance: .
v_gene: TRBV7-9
CDR3nt: TGTGCCAGCAGCTCCACAGGGGCCAGCTCCTACGAGCAGTACTTC
CDR3aa: CASSSTGASSYEQYF

d_gene: .
j_gene: TRBJ2-1
abundance: .
v_gene: TRBV9
CDR3nt: TGTGCCAGCAGCTTATCAGACAGCATTTACAATGAGCAGTTCTTC
CDR3aa: CASSLSDSIYNEQFF

d_gene: .
j_gene: TRBJ2-5
abundance: .
v_gene: TRBV5-4
CDR3nt: TGTGCCAGCAGCTCCCCGGTGGGGACAGAGACCCAGTACTTC
CDR3aa: CASSSPVGTETQYF

d_gene: .
j_gene: TRBJ2-3
abundance: .
v_gene: TRBV6-5
CDR3nt: TGTGCCAGCAGTTACTCGTCCCAGGGAACAGATACGCAGTATTTT
CDR3aa: CASSYSSQGTDTQYF

d_gene: .
j_gene: TRBJ1-2
abundance: .
v_gene: TRBV6-1
CDR3nt: TGTGCCAGCATCCCTGCGGGAGTTAACTATGGCTACACCTTC
CDR3aa: CASIPAGVNYGYTF

d_gene: TRBD1
j_gene: TRBJ1-6
abundance: .
v_gene: TRBV2
CDR3nt: TGTGCCAGCTCGAAAGACAGGGACCCCTATAATTCACCCCTCCACTTT
CDR3aa: CASSKDRDPYNSPLHF

d_gene: .
j_gene: TRBJ1-2
abundance: .
v_gene: TRBV13
CDR3nt: TGTGCCAGCAGCTTAGGGGGCGGGATCCCCGGGGGCTACACCTTC
CDR3aa: CASSLGGGIPGGYTF

d_gene: TRBD2
j_gene: TRBJ2-5
abundance: .
v_gene: TRBV29-1
CDR3nt: TGCAGCGTTGGGTTACTAGGGACTACCCAAGAGACCCAGTACTTC
CDR3aa: CSVGLLGTTQETQYF

d_gene: TRBD1
j_gene: TRBJ1-5
abundance: once
v_gene: TRBV19
CDR3nt: TGTGCCAGTAGTAGATTCCGGGACAGGGTCAATCAGCCCCAGCATTTT
CDR3aa: CASSRFRDRVNQPQHF

d_gene: .
j_gene: TRBJ1-5
abundance: .
v_gene: TRBV19
CDR3nt: TGTGCCAGTACCCGACAGGCGTCGCGGAGCAATCAGCCCCAGCATTTT
CDR3aa: CASTRQASRSNQPQHF

d_gene: TRBD2
j_gene: TRBJ2-2
abundance: .
v_gene: TRBV18
CDR3nt: TGTGCCAGCTGCCCGAGACTAGCAGGGACCGGGGAGCTGTTTTTT
CDR3aa: CASCPRLAGTGELFF

d_gene: TRBD2
j_gene: TRBJ2-3
abundance: .
v_gene: TRBV13
CDR3nt: TGTGCCAGCAGCCAAGGAGCGGGACGAAGCACAGATACGCAGTATTTT
CDR3aa: CASSQGAGRSTDTQYF

d_gene: .
j_gene: TRBJ1-5
abundance: once
v_gene: TRBV6-5
CDR3nt: TGTGCCAGCAGTATCCGTGAGTACTCTAATCAGCCCCAGCATTTT
CDR3aa: CASSIREYSNQPQHF

d_gene: .
j_gene: TRBJ1-1
abundance: few
v_gene: TRBV20-1
CDR3nt: TGCAGTGCTCCGGTTCGGACTGAAGCTTTCTTT
CDR3aa: CSAPVRTEAFF

d_gene: TRBD2
j_gene: TRBJ2-3
abundance: .
v_gene: TRBV5-1
CDR3nt: TGCGCCAGCAGCCTTACGGGGGGGCTAGGAGATACGCAGTATTTT
CDR3aa: CASSLTGGLGDTQYF

d_gene: .
j_gene: TRBJ1-3
abundance: .
v_gene: TRBV14
CDR3nt: TGTGCCAGCAGCCAACCCCAAGACCATGGAAACACCATATATTTT
CDR3aa: CASSQPQDHGNTIYF

d_gene: .
j_gene: TRBJ1-3
abundance: .
v_gene: TRBV5-4
CDR3nt: TGTGCCAGCAGCTTATATAAAGGGACCTCTGGAAACACCATATATTTT
CDR3aa: CASSLYKGTSGNTIYF

d_gene: TRBD1
j_gene: TRBJ1-4
abundance: .
v_gene: TRBV19
CDR3nt: TGTGCCAGTAGTCCCAGACCGGGACAGGTTGAAAAACTGTTTTTT
CDR3aa: CASSPRPGQVEKLFF

d_gene: .
j_gene: TRBJ2-3
abundance: few
v_gene: TRBV11-2
CDR3nt: TGTGCCAGCAGCTCCTGGCAAGATACGCAGTATTTT
CDR3aa: CASSSWQDTQYF

d_gene: .
j_gene: TRBJ1-1
abundance: .
v_gene: TRBV5-1
CDR3nt: TGCGCCAGCAGCTGGGGGGTCGACACTGAAGCTTTCTTT
CDR3aa: CASSWGVDTEAFF

d_gene: TRBD2
j_gene: TRBJ2-1
abundance: .
v_gene: TRBV28
CDR3nt: TGTGCCAGCGCAGATAGCGGGAGCTCCTACAATGAGCAGTTCTTC
CDR3aa: CASADSGSSYNEQFF

d_gene: .
j_gene: TRBJ2-3
abundance: .
v_gene: TRBV7-9
CDR3nt: TGTGCCAGCAGCCCCCTGGCAGATACGCAGTATTTT
CDR3aa: CASSPLADTQYF

d_gene: .
j_gene: TRBJ2-7
abundance: once
v_gene: TRBV5-4
CDR3nt: TGTGCCAGCAGCTTGGACTACGAGCAGTACTTC
CDR3aa: CASSLDYEQYF

d_gene: .
j_gene: TRBJ1-4
abundance: .
v_gene: TRBV30
CDR3nt: TGTGCCTGGGGTCCGGGACGAGAGGAAAAACTGTTTTTT
CDR3aa: CAWGPGREEKLFF

d_gene: .
j_gene: TRBJ1-4
abundance: .
v_gene: TRBV5-1
CDR3nt: TGCGCCAGCAGCTGGACCCCAGGAACTGCTAATGAAAAACTGTTTTTT
CDR3aa: CASSWTPGTANEKLFF

d_gene: .
j_gene: TRBJ1-1
abundance: .
v_gene: TRBV11-3
CDR3nt: TGTGCCAGCAGCTTTTCGGGGGACACTGAAGCTTTCTTT
CDR3aa: CASSFSGDTEAFF

d_gene: .
j_gene: TRBJ1-2
abundance: .
v_gene: TRBV6-5
CDR3nt: TGTGCCAGCAGTTATCGGTCCGGACGTAACTATGGCTACACCTTC
CDR3aa: CASSYRSGRNYGYTF

d_gene: TRBD2
j_gene: TRBJ2-5
abundance: .
v_gene: TRBV7-2
CDR3nt: TGTGCCAGCAGCTTTGGACTAGCGGTGATACAAGAGACCCAGTACTTC
CDR3aa: CASSFGLAVIQETQYF

d_gene: .
j_gene: TRBJ1-2
abundance: .
v_gene: TRBV2
CDR3nt: TGTGCCAGCTCTACCGGGACCCAGGCTTATGGCTACACCTTC
CDR3aa: CASSTGTQAYGYTF

d_gene: TRBD1
j_gene: TRBJ1-2
abundance: .
v_gene: TRBV18
CDR3nt: TGTGCCAGCTCTATCCAGGGGGCGCGTGGCTACACCTTC
CDR3aa: CASSIQGARGYTF

d_gene: TRBD1
j_gene: TRBJ2-6
abundance: .
v_gene: TRBV6-1
CDR3nt: TGTGCCATCAGTGGGACAGGGGGCTCTGGGGCCAACGTCCTGACTTTC
CDR3aa: CAISGTGGSGANVLTF

d_gene: .
j_gene: TRBJ2-2
abundance: .
v_gene: TRBV4-1
CDR3nt: TGCGCCAGCAGCCAAGGTCTGGGGGCCAGCACCGGGGAGCTGTTTTTT
CDR3aa: CASSQGLGASTGELFF

d_gene: .
j_gene: TRBJ1-6
abundance: .
v_gene: TRBV6-1
CDR3nt: TGTGCCAGCGCAGGGTTGGACAATTCACCCCTCCACTTT
CDR3aa: CASAGLDNSPLHF